This T cell receptor (beta chain) was obtained from a study of blood T cell repertoires in COVID-19. Study in general: PBMCs, B-cell-depleted T cells, or T cells provided the cDNA or gDNA that made up the material.

Per the study methods: Nucleated cell counts were estimated from reference gene primer amplification. Sequenced by immunoSEQ multiplex PCR; TCRdb stores in-frame clones only, minus some. V and J calls plus clone size are reproduced from that table; the DNA served to infer D and trimming. The sample lists hundreds of thousands of clones, about 89% seen once, with approximately 7.8% in the top ten. Germline CDR1 is LNHDA and CDR2 is SQIVND (reference sequence). The CDR3 totals 13 residues. V was pared by 9 bases and J by 7 bases, with 19 bases between. The source of this sequence is a woman aged 50 to 60 who had recovered from COVID-19. V gene TRBV19 combines with J gene TRBJ2-7, with D perhaps TRBD2 (6 bases). The sequencing input was peripheral blood. As DNA, the CDR3 is TGTGCCAGCGGGTCCCGGCAGGGAGGAGAGCAGTACTTC. Protein: CASGSRQGGEQYF.